One and the same sample provided the 28 T cell receptor beta chains below, sequenced in a study of technical replicates of blood from a handful of donors. TCRdb's table, derived via immunoSEQ multiplex PCR, lists solely in-frame clones and lacks some. The sample contains tens of thousands of clones, 80% to 95% of which appear only once. The source material was PBMCs. Receptors were obtained from a human donor in good health. Some clones in this sample may be carry-over from other donors' samples.

The chain carries TRBV7-2 and TRBJ2-7; 10 bases map to TRBD1. This CDR3 comprises 17 residues. CDR1 is SGHTA and CDR2 is FQGNSA in the germline V gene. V dropped 3 bases and J dropped 2; count of bases not matched to a gene: 10. The CDR3 spells CASSFAGTGVPAYEQYF. The CDR3 bases are TGTGCCAGCAGCTTCGCCGGGACAGGGGTCCCAGCCTACGAGCAGTACTTC.

The rearrangement uses TRBV5-6 and TRBJ2-5; no firm D call. V lost 3 bases and J 4 bases, leaving 10 bases between the germline ends. CDR3 length: 13 amino acids. Germline lookup yields CDR1 SGHDT and CDR2 YYEEEE. The CDR3 here is CASSSGDRETQYF. DNA for the CDR3: TGTGCCAGCAGCTCCGGAGACCGAGAGACCCAGTACTTC.

This chain links TRBV4-1 with TRBJ1-4; 8 positions agree with TRBD1. Germline CDR1 is MGHRA and CDR2 is YSYEKL. The CDR3 totals 17 residues. With 2 bases clipped from V and 10 bases from J, the junction kept 15 bases outside the gene matches. The CDR3 loop reads CASSQPQRGQEEIKLFF. As DNA, the CDR3 is TGCGCCAGCAGCCAACCCCAAAGGGGACAGGAAGAAATAAAACTGTTTTTT.

V gene TRBV7-2 combines with J gene TRBJ1-2; weak D call: TRBD1 (6 bases). The CDR3 extends over 14 amino acids. Germline V gene sequence: CDR1 SGHTA, CDR2 FQGNSA. V was clipped by 6 bases and J by 3 bases, with 14 bases between them. CDR3 protein: CASSPYRQDYGYTF. DNA of the CDR3: TGTGCCAGCAGTCCGTACAGACAGGACTATGGCTACACCTTC.

This chain joins TRBV5-6 and TRBJ2-5; 11 nucleotides line up with TRBD2. This CDR3 contains 15 residues. Germline V lookup: CDR1 SGHDT, CDR2 YYEEEE. V dropped 4 bases and J dropped 1; count of bases not matched to a gene: 3. The CDR3 nucleotides read TGTGCCAGCAGCATACTAGCGGGGGCCCAAGAGACCCAGTACTTC. Translating gives CASSILAGAQETQYF.

J is TRBJ2-4 and V is TRBV6-1; no clear D. Between the trimmed V and J ends, which lost 1 base and 13 bases, there was a span of 11 bases. The CDR3 sequence is 12 residues long. In germline, CDR1 is MNHNS, CDR2 SASEGT. The CDR3 nucleotides are TGTGCCAGCAGTGAAGGTGGCGGCATCCAGTACTTC. It codes for CASSEGGGIQYF.

This chain links TRBV30 with TRBJ1-6; tentative D call: TRBD1 (6 bases). In germline, CDR1 is GTSNPN, CDR2 SVGIG (reference sequence). The CDR3 is 12 residues long. V lost 4 bases, J lost 8 bases, and 9 bases lay in between. The CDR3 region has the DNA TGTGCCTGGACAGGGGAGCATTCACCCCTCCACTTT. Translating gives CAWTGEHSPLHF.

A note on this clone: A junction boundary mismatches the germline segment, possibly from a read error. The V call is TRBV2, the J call TRBJ2-5, with 9 bases matching TRBD2. Per germline, CDR1 SNHLY and CDR2 FYNNEI. This CDR3 is built from 14 residues. The CDR3 nucleotides read TGTGCCAGCACTGAAGAGACTAGCGGTGAGACCCAGTACTTC. This sequence encodes CASTEETSGETQYF.

In its sample, this clone was seen once. The chain is built from TRBV30 and TRBJ2-7; TRBD1 might be the D (5 bases). The ends were cut back, 5 bases at V and 6 bases at J, with 8 bases in the middle. The CDR3 length is 10 residues. Germline V gene data show CDR1 as GTSNPN and CDR2 as SVGIG (reference sequence). CDR3 loop: CAWPGLEQYF. The CDR3 DNA is TGTGCCTGGCCAGGGCTCGAGCAGTACTTC.

This clone was observed once. The chain joins TRBV14 to TRBJ1-6, with D possibly TRBD1 on 6 matching bases. The germline V gene encodes CDR1 SGHDN and CDR2 FVKESK. V was clipped by 4 bases and J by 9 bases, with 16 bases between them. The CDR3 sequence is 15 residues long. The CDR3 DNA reads TGTGCCAGCAGCCCGGTCGGGGGGGCGAGTTCACCCCTCCACTTT. Translated: CASSPVGGASSPLHF.

This chain uses TRBV5-1 with TRBJ2-1; 8 nucleotides align to TRBD2. Losses at the gene ends were 2 bases for V and 0 bases for J; bases not matched to a gene: 16. The CDR3 loop spans 20 amino acids. Per the germline V gene, CDR1 is SGHRS and CDR2 is YFSETQ. CDR3 DNA: TGCGCCAGCAGCTTCGGACCCCGGACTAGCTCACGGAGCTCCTACAATGAGCAGTTCTTC. It yields the protein CASSFGPRTSSRSSYNEQFF.

This clone was detected a few times. The chain is built from TRBV7-2 and TRBJ1-5; D not certain. The CDR3 contains 12 residues. Germline V gene data show CDR1 as SGHTA and CDR2 as FQGNSA. V was trimmed by 5 bases and J by 7 bases, leaving 9 bases between them. CDR3 coding DNA: TGTGCCAGCAGCCCGGTGAACCAGCCCCAGCATTTT. Its translation is CASSPVNQPQHF. Based on the CDR3 plus reference TRBV7-2 and TRBJ1-5, the full variable domain is GAGVSQSPSNKVTEKGKDVELRCDPISGHTALYWYRQSLGQGLEFLIYFQGNSAPDKSGLPSDRFSAERTGGSVSTLTIQRTQQEDSAVYLCASSPVNQPQHFGDGTRLSIL.

The V call is TRBV4-2, the J call TRBJ1-6; D is possibly TRBD1 (6 bases). CDR3 length: 13 residues. Trimming pared 4 bases from V and 9 bases from J, leaving 10 bases between. Germline V gene data show CDR1 as LGHNA and CDR2 as YNFKEQ. The CDR3 region is CASSPGAGSPLHF. CDR3 DNA: TGTGCCAGCAGCCCAGGGGCGGGTTCACCCCTCCACTTT.

V is TRBV18 and J is TRBJ2-7; 9 bases align to TRBD1. V was pared by 4 bases and J by 0 bases, with 1 base of the junction left unmatched. This CDR3 contains 14 residues. Germline lookup yields CDR1 KGHSH and CDR2 LQKENI. The CDR3 loop reads CASSRDRDSYEQYF. The DNA for the CDR3 is TGTGCCAGCTCACGGGACAGGGACTCCTACGAGCAGTACTTC.

This clone is labeled medium-sized. The V gene is TRBV6-5, the J gene TRBJ1-1; TRBD1 matches at 7 bases. Germline trimming cut 4 bases from V and 0 bases from J; bases unmatched to any gene: 5. The CDR3 totals 15 residues. Germline V gene data show CDR1 as MNHEY and CDR2 as SVGAGI. Written as DNA, the CDR3 is TGTGCCAGCAGTTTTACCGGGACAGTGAACACTGAAGCTTTCTTT. Amino acids: CASSFTGTVNTEAFF.

There are a few counts of this clone. The rearrangement joins TRBV7-8 to TRBJ2-4; tentative D call: TRBD1 (6 bases). Between the trimmed V and J ends, which lost 5 bases and 7 bases, there was a span of 12 bases. The CDR3 is 13 amino acids. The germline V gene encodes CDR1 SGHVS and CDR2 FQNEAQ. The CDR3 is CASSPPGHNIQYF. CDR3 coding DNA: TGTGCCAGCAGCCCACCGGGACACAACATTCAGTACTTC. Full variable domain (remainder filled in from reference TRBV7-8 and TRBJ2-4): GAGVSQSPRYKVAKRGQDVALRCDPISGHVSLFWYQQALGQGPEFLTYFQNEAQLDKSGLPSDRFFAERPEGSVSTLKIQRTQQEDSAVYLCASSPPGHNIQYFGAGTRLSVL.

This clone rates as large. The chain recombines TRBV5-6 with TRBJ2-1; tentatively, D is TRBD2 (6 bases). The V end lost 4 bases, the J end lost 8 bases, and 16 bases lay between the germline ends. Germline V lookup: CDR1 SGHDT, CDR2 YYEEEE. The CDR3 has 14 residues. Written as DNA, the CDR3 is TGTGCCAGCAGCCCTGGACTACCCAACGATGAGCAGTTCTTC. Protein product: CASSPGLPNDEQFF.

The V gene is TRBV6-1, the J gene TRBJ1-3; 7 bases line up with TRBD1. Germline V gene data show CDR1 as MNHNS and CDR2 as SASEGT. This CDR3 spans 15 amino acids. With V trimmed by 8 bases and J by 1 base, 8 bases remained unmatched. The CDR3 DNA is TGTGCCAGCGTCAAGACAGGGACTTCTGGAAACACCATATATTTT. Its translation is CASVKTGTSGNTIYF.

V is TRBV5-1 and J is TRBJ1-2; D uncertain. This CDR3 comprises 13 residues. Germline V gives CDR1 SGHRS, CDR2 YFSETQ. Trimming shortened V by 4 bases and J by 8 bases, and 15 bases separated the two germline ends. CDR3 nucleotides: TGCGCCAGCAGCCCCGGGTCCGTGTGGGGCTACACCTTC. This translates into CASSPGSVWGYTF.

The rearrangement links TRBV6-1 to TRBJ2-6; 9 positions agree with TRBD2. Germline loops: CDR1 MNHNS, CDR2 SASEGT. The CDR3 is made up of 16 amino acids. Trimming took 3 bases from V and 2 from J; bases not matched to a gene: 2. This chain's CDR3 is CASSERGGAGANVLTF. DNA for the CDR3: TGTGCCAGCAGTGAGCGCGGGGGGGCTGGGGCCAACGTCCTGACTTTC.

The genes are TRBV4-3 and TRBJ1-2; 10 bases align to TRBD1. Germline V lookup: CDR1 LGHNA, CDR2 YSLEER. The CDR3 totals 15 residues. Trimming at V came to 4 bases and at J to 7 bases, leaving 9 bases not matched to a gene. The CDR3: CASSRDRGFLGGYTF. As DNA, the CDR3 is TGCGCCAGCAGCCGGGACAGGGGATTTTTGGGTGGCTACACCTTC.

This sequence joins TRBV5-6 and TRBJ1-6, with 7 bases that match TRBD1. In germline, CDR1 is SGHDT, CDR2 YYEEEE. There are 12 residues in the CDR3. V gave up 0 bases and J gave up 16 bases; unmatched junction bases: 4. The CDR3 is CASSLAGRGLHF. CDR3 DNA: TGTGCCAGCAGCTTGGCCGGCAGGGGGCTCCACTTT.

The chain has TRBV11-2 and TRBJ1-3; D is ambiguous. From germline, CDR1 is SGHAT and CDR2 FQNNGV. Trimming removed 5 bases at V and 4 bases at J, with 12 bases between. This CDR3 region has 14 residues. CDR3 DNA sequence: TGTGCCAGCAGCCCGGGGATGCTAGGAAACACCATATATTTT. Protein sequence: CASSPGMLGNTIYF.

CDR3 in amino acids: CASSQEIGRAREQYF. DNA of the CDR3: TGCGCCAGCAGCCAAGAGATCGGGAGGGCCCGGGAGCAGTACTTC. The V gene is TRBV4-3, the J gene TRBJ2-7, with 8 bases lining up with TRBD2. The CDR3 loop spans 15 amino acids. Germline lookup yields CDR1 LGHNA and CDR2 YSLEER. V lost 0 bases, J lost 7 bases, and 8 bases stayed unmatched.

The chain has TRBV7-8 and TRBJ2-3, with 7 bases matching TRBD1. Germline CDR1 SGHVS, CDR2 FQNEAQ. Trimming cost V 5 bases and J 2 bases; bases outside gene matches: 10. CDR3 size: 16 residues. Here the CDR3 reads CASSPLGQLVTDTQYF. The CDR3 DNA sequence: TGTGCCAGCAGCCCGCTGGGACAGTTGGTCACAGATACGCAGTATTTT.

V is TRBV30 and J is TRBJ2-5; 10 nucleotides align to TRBD2. The CDR3 contains 14 residues. V lost 5 bases, J lost 1 base, and 4 bases stayed unmatched. Germline V gene data show CDR1 as GTSNPN and CDR2 as SVGIG (reference sequence). The CDR3 DNA reads as TGTGCCTGGTCCGGGACTAGCGTCCAAGAGACCCAGTACTTC. Translating gives CAWSGTSVQETQYF.

This rearrangement joins TRBV29-1 to TRBJ2-6; D uncertain. Germline assignment: CDR1 SQVTM and CDR2 ANQGSEA. Trimming left V 4 bases short and J 2 bases short, with 9 bases between. This CDR3 is 14 amino acids long. The CDR3, as DNA: TGCAGCGTTGTAGAGAACACTGGGGCCAACGTCCTGACTTTC. Amino acids: CSVVENTGANVLTF.

The V gene is TRBV7-9, the J gene TRBJ2-1; 12 bases are shared with TRBD2. CDR1 is SEHNR and CDR2 is FQNEAQ in the germline V gene (reference sequence). J lost 9 bases, V lost 2 bases, and 5 bases had no gene match. The CDR3 contains 15 residues. The CDR3 loop reads CASSLLAGGSSEQFF. The CDR3 nucleotides are TGTGCCAGCAGCTTACTAGCGGGGGGGTCAAGTGAGCAGTTCTTC.